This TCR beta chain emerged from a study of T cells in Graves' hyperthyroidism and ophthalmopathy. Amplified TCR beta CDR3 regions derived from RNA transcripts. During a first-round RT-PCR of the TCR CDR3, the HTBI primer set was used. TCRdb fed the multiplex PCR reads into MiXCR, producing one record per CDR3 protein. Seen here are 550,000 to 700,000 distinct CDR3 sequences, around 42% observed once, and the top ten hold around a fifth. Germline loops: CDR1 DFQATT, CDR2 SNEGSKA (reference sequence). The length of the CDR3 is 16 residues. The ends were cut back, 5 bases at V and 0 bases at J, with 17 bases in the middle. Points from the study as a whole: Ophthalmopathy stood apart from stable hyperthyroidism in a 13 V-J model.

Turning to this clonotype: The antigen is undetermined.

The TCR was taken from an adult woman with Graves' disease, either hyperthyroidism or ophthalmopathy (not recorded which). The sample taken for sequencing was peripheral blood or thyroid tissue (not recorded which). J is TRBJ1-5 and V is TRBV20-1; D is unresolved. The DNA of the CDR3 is TGCAGTGCTTCGACTAGCGGGATATATAGCAATCAGCCCCAGCATTTT. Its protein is CSASTSGIYSNQPQHF.